The rows below give T cell receptor beta chains drawn from one sample of a study of post-analysis software for immune sequencing data. TCRdb independently ran MiXCR on the PCR reads; one entry per CDR3 protein. This sample has more than 450,000 distinct CDR3 sequences, with 44% found just once. The source material was blood. The receptors shown here come from a girl aged 10 to 17 with multiple sclerosis. Both conserved end residues are part of each CDR3. Size tells how often a clone was seen (once, few, many) or the class of an expanded clone, and some rows leave it out.

J	length	size	V	CDR3
TRBJ2-2	13	-	TRBV6-5	CASTSPNTGELFF
TRBJ2-7	15	few	TRBV7-9	CASRPGLAITYEQYF
TRBJ2-1	15	-	TRBV6-5	CASGGGGMKADEQFF
TRBJ2-5	16	-	TRBV11-2	CASSSRASGRQETQYF
TRBJ1-2	14	-	TRBV20-1	CSARGGGTGHGYTF
TRBJ2-7	15	-	TRBV12-3/TRBV12-4	CASSPTGTMGYEQYF
TRBJ2-7	13	few	TRBV20-1	CSASGGRPYEQYF
TRBJ1-2	13	-	TRBV12-3/TRBV12-4	CASSQSGTGGYTF
TRBJ2-5	15	-	TRBV6-5	CASSYSGRGQETQYF
TRBJ2-5	13	-	TRBV11-1	CASSLNPEGTQYF
TRBJ2-5	14	few	TRBV7-2	CASSLEIAQETQYF
TRBJ1-1	15	few	TRBV6-5	CASSAPLGGNTEAFF
TRBJ2-5	17	few	TRBV3-1	CASSQPPGAQRQETQYF
TRBJ2-6	20	-	TRBV11-1	CASSRDIFPPPSSGANVLTF
TRBJ2-3	12	-	TRBV7-6	CASNYDRSPQYF
TRBJ2-1	12	many	TRBV20-1	CSARRGDNEQFF
-	13	once	TRBV7-2	CASSLGPGREQYF
TRBJ2-1	10	few	TRBV29-1	CSAAGNEQFF
TRBJ2-3	14	-	TRBV20-1	CSAGVGGSTDTQYF
-	13	few	TRBV12-3/TRBV12-4	CASRGQGYNEQYF
TRBJ2-3	14	-	TRBV6-5	CARSTGVRADTQYF
TRBJ2-7	11	-	TRBV6-1	CASRLAYEQYF